This TCR beta chain stems from a study of T cells in Graves' hyperthyroidism and ophthalmopathy. Turning to the study itself: Sampling of peripheral blood happened at initial diagnosis, prior to any treatment.

Using RNA transcripts as the source, TCR beta CDR3 regions were amplified. The HTBI primer set drove a first-round RT-PCR of the TCR CDR3. TCRdb processed the multiplex PCR reads anew with MiXCR; each CDR3 protein has one entry. Of under 650,000 distinct CDR3 sequences listed, 15% to 20% are singletons. In patients aged 18 to 65, hyperthyroidism was newly diagnosed, with duration under 2 months. This clonotype came up many times. Its antigen remains unknown. V lost 7 bases and J lost 4, with 23 bases in between. The germline CDR1 and CDR2 sequences are WSHSY and SAAADI. The CDR3 contains 16 residues. Regarding the study as a whole: Expanded thyroid clonotypes (above 0.001) were mostly also found in blood.

The origin of this receptor is a woman in her twenties or thirties with Graves' hyperthyroidism. The genes are TRBV10-2 and TRBJ2-7; the D gene could be TRBD1 or TRBD2 (5 bases each). Material: blood. The CDR3 DNA reads as TGCGCCAGCAAGGTGGCAGGGTGGGAGAGAAGGTACGAGCAGTACTTC. Translated: CASKVAGWERRYEQYF.